This is a list of T cell receptor beta chains from one sample in a study of OX40 agonist ivuxolimab in advanced cancers. The data were produced by immunoSEQ multiplex PCR, yet TCRdb's version contains in-frame clones alone and is incomplete. The profile shows approximately 90,000 clones, roughly 91% of them singletons. Sequencing was performed on CD4+ or CD8+ T cells sorted from blood, taken in a trial of the OX40 agonist ivuxolimab. The source is an adult with an advanced solid tumor such as melanoma, head and neck, liver or kidney cancer. The CDR3 runs from the conserved cysteine through the conserved F or W. The D gene is left open where the match is weak. Rows may omit the clone size; those that give it use once, few, many or a size class.

TRBD1 | NA | TRBJ2-7 | TRBV5-1 | TGCGCCAGCAGCCAGGGACAGGGCGTGAACGAGCAGTACTTC | CASSQGQGVNEQYF
NA | NA | TRBJ1-1 | TRBV4-2 | TGTGCCAGCAGCCAAGTTTCCAGGGCGGGGATGAACACTGAAGCTTTCTTT | CASSQVSRAGMNTEAFF
NA | NA | TRBJ2-1 | TRBV7-3 | TGTGCCAGCAGCAACCTACAGGGAACCCGGGACAAGCAGTTCTTC | CASSNLQGTRDKQFF
NA | NA | TRBJ2-3 | TRBV19 | TGTGCCAGTAGTACTAGCCTAGATACGCAGTATTTT | CASSTSLDTQYF
TRBD2 | NA | TRBJ2-1 | TRBV28 | TGTGCCAGCAGTTTATCTCCGGGACTAGCGGGAGGGGGCTACAATGAGCAGTTCTTC | CASSLSPGLAGGGYNEQFF
NA | NA | TRBJ1-3 | TRBV9 | TGTGCCAGCAGCGTCCGGAATGAGGGGGACACCATATATTTT | CASSVRNEGDTIYF
NA | NA | TRBJ2-1 | TRBV4-3 | TGCGCCAGCAGCCAAGAGGGAGCATTGGGGCAGTTCTTC | CASSQEGALGQFF
TRBD2 | NA | TRBJ2-1 | TRBV13 | TGTGCCAGCAGCTCCGATACTAGCGGGAGTGGGCAGTTCTTC | CASSSDTSGSGQFF
NA | few | TRBJ1-1 | TRBV4-1 | TGCGCCAGCAGCCAAGATAGGGGGGCTGAAGCTTTCTTT | CASSQDRGAEAFF
TRBD1 | NA | TRBJ1-2 | TRBV5-5 | TGTGCCAGCAGCAATGGCCCAGGACAGGGAAACTCTGGCTACACCTTC | CASSNGPGQGNSGYTF
NA | NA | TRBJ2-7 | TRBV19 | TGTGCCATTGACAGACCGTACGAGCAGTACTTC | CAIDRPYEQYF
NA | NA | TRBJ2-1 | TRBV7-2 | TGTGCCAGCAGCCCCGTGTGGGGAGCGAACAATGAGCAGTTCTTC | CASSPVWGANNEQFF
NA | once | TRBJ1-2 | TRBV30 | TGTGCCTGGAAGGATCCTCACGGAAACGGCTATGGCTACACCTTC | CAWKDPHGNGYGYTF
NA | few | TRBJ2-3 | TRBV28 | TGTGCCAGCAGTCCCATCACAGATACGCAGTATTTT | CASSPITDTQYF
TRBD2 | NA | TRBJ2-3 | TRBV5-1 | TGCGCCAGCAGAAAACTAGCGGGAAGCACAGATACGCAGTATTTT | CASRKLAGSTDTQYF
NA | few | TRBJ1-2 | TRBV6-1 | TGTGCCAGCAGTGAAGCGTTAAGGATAGGAGGCTACACCTTC | CASSEALRIGGYTF
NA | NA | TRBJ2-7 | TRBV5-8 | TGTGCCAGCAGCTACGTAGTTGGGCCCTACGAGCAGTACTTC | CASSYVVGPYEQYF
TRBD1 | NA | TRBJ1-5 | TRBV6-5 | TGTGCCAGCAGTTACCACAGGGGCCCGAATCAGCCCCAGCATTTT | CASSYHRGPNQPQHF
NA | NA | TRBJ1-4 | TRBV29-1 | TGCAGCGTTGAAAAAACGAAGAATGAAAAACTGTTTTTT | CSVEKTKNEKLFF
NA | NA | TRBJ1-5 | TRBV7-2 | TGTGCCAGCAGCTTAGTTGGGGTCACGGGCAATCAGCCCCAGCATTTT | CASSLVGVTGNQPQHF
NA | NA | TRBJ2-7 | TRBV5-1 | TGCGCCAGCAGCTCCCGGGGCGGAACGAGCTACGAGCAGTACTTC | CASSSRGGTSYEQYF
TRBD2 | NA | TRBJ2-1 | TRBV29-1 | TGCAGCGTTCCTCAAGGAGGTCTAGCGGGCGGTAGCTCCTACAATGAGCAGTTCTTC | CSVPQGGLAGGSSYNEQFF
NA | once | TRBJ1-2 | TRBV10-1 | TGCGCCAGCAGTGAGAAGGAAAGGGGTCGGAGCGGCTATGGCTACACCTTC | CASSEKERGRSGYGYTF
NA | NA | TRBJ2-1 | TRBV11-3 | TGTGCCAGCAGCGCCTACTTTAAGAATGAGCAGTTCTTC | CASSAYFKNEQFF
TRBD2 | NA | TRBJ2-5 | TRBV30 | TGTGCCTGGAGGTTAGCGGGAGGGGAAGAGACCCAGTACTTC | CAWRLAGGEETQYF
TRBD1 | NA | TRBJ1-3 | TRBV6-1 | TGTGCCAGCAGTGAAGCGCTAGGGGGCTCGGGAAACACCATATATTTT | CASSEALGGSGNTIYF
NA | NA | TRBJ2-3 | TRBV18 | TGTGCCAGCTCACCTCCGTTGCAGGGGAACACAGATACGCAGTATTTT | CASSPPLQGNTDTQYF
NA | NA | TRBJ1-1 | TRBV10-3 | TGTGCCATCAGAGGGGACATTGGCACTGAAGCTTTCTTT | CAIRGDIGTEAFF
NA | NA | TRBJ2-1 | TRBV11-2 | TGTGCCAGCAGCTTAGCGGGAGCTAACAATGAGCAGTTCTTC | CASSLAGANNEQFF
NA | NA | TRBJ2-6 | TRBV27 | TGTGCCAGCAGTCTCTCTGGGGCCAACGTCCTGACTTTC | CASSLSGANVLTF
TRBD1 | NA | TRBJ1-2 | TRBV27 | TGTGCCAGCAGTTCACAGGGGAACTATGGCTACACCTTC | CASSSQGNYGYTF
NA | NA | TRBJ2-5 | TRBV7-2 | TGTGCCAGCAGCACACAGGGAGGGCAGACCCAGTACTTC | CASSTQGGQTQYF
NA | NA | TRBJ2-3 | TRBV4-3 | TGCGCCAGCAGCCAAGTTCAGGGTACAACAGATACGCAGTATTTT | CASSQVQGTTDTQYF
NA | NA | TRBJ2-3 | TRBV5-1 | TGCGCCAGCACCACCGGGACACACACAGATACGCAGTATTTT | CASTTGTHTDTQYF
TRBD1 | once | TRBJ2-2 | TRBV6-4 | TGTGCCAGCTCGGGACAGGGGAACACCGGGGAGCTGTTTTTT | CASSGQGNTGELFF
NA | NA | TRBJ2-7 | TRBV7-2 | TGTGCCAGCAGCTCCGGGACTCCCTACGAGCAGTACTTC | CASSSGTPYEQYF
TRBD2 | NA | TRBJ2-7 | TRBV5-1 | TGCGCCAGCAGCTGGGGGACTAGCGGCTACGAGCAGTACTTC | CASSWGTSGYEQYF
TRBD1 | NA | TRBJ2-7 | TRBV18 | TGTGCCAGCTCACCGAGCACAGGGGGCAGTTACGAGCAGTACTTC | CASSPSTGGSYEQYF
NA | NA | TRBJ2-2 | TRBV2 | TGTGCCAGCAGGAACACCAACACCGGGGAGCTGTTTTTT | CASRNTNTGELFF
NA | NA | TRBJ2-7 | TRBV7-2 | TGTGCCAGCAGCTCAAATTACGAGCAGTACTTC | CASSSNYEQYF
TRBD2 | NA | TRBJ2-1 | TRBV7-2 | TGTGCCAGCAGCCGCGGGACTAGCAACGAGCAGTTCTTC | CASSRGTSNEQFF
TRBD2 | NA | TRBJ2-2 | TRBV10-3 | TGTGCCATCAGTGACCAGACTAGCGGATTCACCGGGGAGCTGTTTTTT | CAISDQTSGFTGELFF
TRBD1 | NA | TRBJ2-1 | TRBV7-9 | TGTGCCAGCAGCTTGACAGGGGGCTCGTACAATGAGCAGTTCTTC | CASSLTGGSYNEQFF
NA | NA | TRBJ1-4 | TRBV5-1 | TGCGCCAGCAAGACAGACAATAATGAAAAACTGTTTTTT | CASKTDNNEKLFF
NA | NA | TRBJ1-1 | TRBV19 | TGCCGAATCGGTCGAACGGACACTGAAGCTTTCTTT | CRIGRTDTEAFF
TRBD1 | NA | TRBJ1-1 | TRBV11-1 | TGTGCCAGCACCGGACAGGGAAATACTGAAGCTTTCTTT | CASTGQGNTEAFF
NA | NA | TRBJ2-6 | TRBV28 | TGTGCCAGCAGTTTAGGGGGAACTGCTGGGGCCAACGTCCTGACTTTC | CASSLGGTAGANVLTF
NA | once | TRBJ2-7 | TRBV4-3 | TGCGCCAGCAGCCAAGAGGGTTCCAGCTTCGAGCAGTACTTC | CASSQEGSSFEQYF
NA | NA | TRBJ1-1 | TRBV7-9 | TGTGCCAGCAGCGCGTTTAGGGGTCCTAGGCCGGCTTTCTTT | CASSAFRGPRPAFF
TRBD1 | NA | TRBJ2-2 | TRBV4-3 | TGCGCCAGCAGCCAATTACCGGGACAGGGGGCGAACACCGGGGAGCTGTTTTTT | CASSQLPGQGANTGELFF
NA | NA | TRBJ1-6 | TRBV18 | TGTGCCAGCTCACCTCTTCCACCGGGCCCCAAGGCACCCCTCCACTTT | CASSPLPPGPKAPLHF
NA | NA | TRBJ2-5 | TRBV19 | TGTGCCAGTAGTATAATGGGTAACAAAGAGACCCAGTACTTC | CASSIMGNKETQYF
TRBD2 | once | TRBJ2-2 | TRBV2 | TGTGCCAGCAGTAGCGGGAGTACCCCCGGCGGGGAGCTGTTTTTT | CASSSGSTPGGELFF
NA | once | TRBJ2-1 | TRBV9 | TGTGCCAGCAGCGTCCAATACAATGAGCAGTTCTTC | CASSVQYNEQFF
NA | NA | TRBJ1-2 | TRBV7-2 | TGTGCCAGCAGCTTTATGGGGTGGCGGGGCTACACCTTC | CASSFMGWRGYTF
TRBD1 | NA | TRBJ2-1 | TRBV11-2 | TGTGCCAGCAGCTTAGTAGGGGCAGGGGGCGTCCACAATGAGCAGTTCTTC | CASSLVGAGGVHNEQFF
NA | NA | TRBJ1-5 | TRBV6-5 | TGTGCCAGCAGTTCCCAGGCCGGGCCCCAGCATTTT | CASSSQAGPQHF
TRBD1 | NA | TRBJ2-5 | TRBV29-1 | TGCAGCGTTGCCACCGGGACAGGAAAAGAGACCCAGTACTTC | CSVATGTGKETQYF
NA | NA | TRBJ2-2 | TRBV28 | TGTGCCGCGGCCGGCGTCGGCACCGGGGAGCTGTTTTTT | CAAAGVGTGELFF